Many counts were recorded for the clone carrying this TCR beta chain. What it binds is unknown. TCRdb re-called the RT-PCR reads through MiXCR, storing one row per CDR3 protein. The profile shows roughly 700,000 distinct CDR3 sequences, 11% to 15% of them singletons. Germline V gene data show CDR1 as SGHAT and CDR2 as FQNNGV. This CDR3 contains 11 residues. The ends were cut back, 4 bases at V and 6 bases at J, with 6 bases in the middle. The record originates from a study of response to subunit inactivated influenza vaccine. Study-level points and caveats: The authors offered the suggestion that each seasonal influenza vaccination recruits few new T cells.

The sample was PBMCs from blood, taken 14 to 15 days before vaccination. The rearrangement links TRBV11-2 to TRBJ1-1; unclear D gene. The sequence was collected from a middle-aged man who received an inactivated influenza vaccine. The CDR3 sequence is CASSSAAEAFF. In nucleotides, the CDR3 is TGTGCCAGCAGCTCCGCCGCTGAAGCTTTCTTT. Filled out from reference TRBV11-2 and TRBJ1-1, the complete variable domain reads EAGVAQSPRYKIIEKRQSVAFWCNPISGHATLYWYQQILGQGPKLLIQFQNNGVVDDSQLPKDRFSAERLKGVDSTLKIQPAKLEDSAVYLCASSSAAEAFFGQGTRLTVV.